Following are 30 T cell receptor beta chains from one sample sequenced in a study of blood T cells in healthy people across ages. PCR was performed a second time for about 6 to 12 cycles using a sample-barcoded 5' primer and a J-beta primer mix. TCRdb re-derived calls from the 5' RACE reads in MiXCR, one entry per CDR3 protein. Here the sample spans approximately 1.5 million distinct CDR3 sequences, about 32% being singletons. The sequenced material came from blood. These receptor sequences come from a woman aged 25 to 39 in good health.

In nucleotides, the CDR3 is TGTGCCAGCAGCCATGGGACCCTGATGGGCTACACCTTC. It specifies CASSHGTLMGYTF. The chain has TRBV5-6 and TRBJ1-2; a possible D gene is TRBD1 (5 bases). Germline CDR1 and CDR2: SGHDT and YYEEEE. V lost 4 bases and J 8 bases, leaving 15 bases between the germline ends. The CDR3 consists of 13 residues. Based on the CDR3 plus reference TRBV5-6 and TRBJ1-2, the full variable domain is DAGVTQSPTHLIKTRGQQVTLRCSPKSGHDTVSWYQQALGQGPQFIFQYYEEEERQRGNFPDRFSGHQFPNYSSELNVNALLLGDSALYLCASSHGTLMGYTFGSGTRLTVV.

V is TRBV12-3 or TRBV12-4 and J is TRBJ2-3; D is possibly TRBD1 (7 bases). The CDR3 length is 13 residues. Trimming pared 3 bases from V and 5 bases from J, leaving 9 bases between. The DNA of the CDR3 is TGTGCCAGCAGTTTCAGGGGGGAAGATACGCAGTATTTT. Amino acids: CASSFRGEDTQYF.

This clonotype was observed at least ten times. V gene TRBV29-1 combines with J gene TRBJ2-1, with 8 bases matching TRBD2. The CDR3 runs 16 residues. CDR1 and CDR2 from the germline V gene are SQVTM and ANQGSEA. This CDR3 is CTLVPTSAQSYNEQFF. CDR3 DNA: TGCACCCTCGTCCCGACTAGCGCCCAGTCCTACAATGAGCAGTTCTTC.

The chain employs TRBV5-4 and TRBJ1-2; maybe TRBD1 (5 bases). This CDR3 is built from 14 residues. Germline CDR1 SGHNT, CDR2 YYREEE (reference sequence). V lost 4 bases and J 5 bases, leaving 15 bases between the germline ends. The CDR3, as DNA: TGTGCCAGCAGCCCCCGAGGGGCAGGGTATGGCTACACCTTC. It codes for CASSPRGAGYGYTF.

This clonotype was picked up a small number of times. The chain carries TRBV7-2 and TRBJ1-4; tentative D call: TRBD1 (5 bases). This CDR3 has 16 amino acids. Germline lookup yields CDR1 SGHTA and CDR2 FQGNSA. Trimming pared 2 bases from V and 7 bases from J, leaving 17 bases between. The CDR3 DNA reads as TGTGCCAGCAGCTTAAGGGGAGCAGGGAGAACTGAAAAACTGTTTTTT. It is translated as CASSLRGAGRTEKLFF.

On this clonotype: As the CDR3 is not closed by the conserved phenylalanine or tryptophan, this likely results from a read error. V is TRBV7-8 and J is TRBJ2-3, with D possibly called TRBD1 or TRBD2 (6 bases each). V was clipped by 5 bases and J by 3 bases, with 15 bases between them. This CDR3 region has 15 residues. Germline CDR1 is SGHVS and CDR2 is FQNEAQ. In nucleotides, the CDR3 is TGTGCCAGCAGCCTAGGGGGACTTCAAACAGATACGCAGTATTGT. Translating gives CASSLGGLQTDTQYC.

The chain links TRBV4-1 to TRBJ2-5, with D possibly TRBD2 on 7 matching bases. Germline CDR1 and CDR2: MGHRA and YSYEKL. The CDR3 contains 15 residues. Trimming removed 2 bases from V and 5 bases from J, with 15 bases in between. The CDR3 loop is CASSQRDGGRETQYF. The CDR3, as DNA: TGCGCCAGCAGCCAAAGGGACGGGGGGCGGGAGACCCAGTACTTC.

Here the CDR3 reads CASSLGPSLAGNNQPQHF. The CDR3 DNA reads TGCGCCAGCAGCTTGGGACCGAGTTTGGCCGGTAACAATCAGCCCCAGCATTTT. The chain links TRBV5-1 to TRBJ1-5, with D unresolved. The V gene lost 0 bases and the J gene lost 3 bases, with 19 bases spanning the gap. Germline CDR1 and CDR2: SGHRS and YFSETQ. CDR3 size: 18 residues. The whole variable domain, filled in from reference TRBV5-1 and TRBJ1-5, reads KAGVTQTPRYLIKTRGQQVTLSCSPISGHRSVSWYQQTPGQGLQFLFEYFSETQRNKGNFPGRFSGRQFSNSRSEMNVSTLELGDSALYLCASSLGPSLAGNNQPQHFGDGTRLSIL.

The rearrangement uses TRBV2 and TRBJ1-6, with 8 bases aligning to TRBD1. The CDR3 sequence is 12 residues long. J gave up 15 bases and V 6 bases, and 7 bases lay outside the gene matches. Germline lookup yields CDR1 SNHLY and CDR2 FYNNEI. The CDR3 nucleotides read TGTGCCAGCAGGCCCCGACAGGGGCGCCTCCACTTT. This sequence encodes CASRPRQGRLHF.

J is TRBJ2-7 and V is TRBV3-1; TRBD2 agrees at 7 bases. Germline CDR1 LGHDT, CDR2 YNNKEL (reference sequence). Losses at the gene ends were 6 bases for V and 3 bases for J; bases not matched to a gene: 8. The CDR3 length is 14 residues. The DNA for the CDR3 is TGTGCCAGCAGGCTAGCGGCCGGCAGCTACGAGCAGTACTTC. Translation gives CASRLAAGSYEQYF.

The V call is TRBV28, the J call TRBJ2-7; D perhaps matches TRBD1 (6 bases). Germline values: CDR1 MDHEN, CDR2 SYDVKM. V was clipped by 1 base and J by 3 bases, with 19 bases between them. This CDR3 comprises 17 residues. The CDR3 loop is CASSLLIFRDTNYEQYF. The CDR3 DNA sequence: TGTGCCAGCAGTTTATTAATCTTCCGGGACACAAACTACGAGCAGTACTTC.

This clonotype has more than one count but fewer than ten. The rearrangement joins TRBV6-2 or TRBV6-3 to TRBJ2-1, with unresolved D. There are 16 residues in the CDR3. Germline V gene lookup returns CDR1 MNHEY and CDR2 SVGEGT. Trimming removed 5 bases at V and 3 bases at J, with 17 bases between. For the CDR3, the DNA is TGTGCCAGCAGTATCTTTGGGGAAACACTCTACAATGAGCAGTTCTTC. Amino acids: CASSIFGETLYNEQFF.

This clonotype has just a few counts. The chain links TRBV10-3 to TRBJ1-2, with no clear D. The CDR3 consists of 15 residues. Looked up from germline, CDR1 is ENHRY and CDR2 is SYGVKD. V shed 0 bases and J shed 4 bases, with 12 bases lying between them. The CDR3 protein is CAISESVARPYGYTF. As DNA, the CDR3 is TGTGCCATCAGTGAGTCTGTTGCAAGACCCTATGGCTACACCTTC.

There are many counts of this clonotype. The chain links TRBV29-1 to TRBJ1-2; the D gene is possibly TRBD1 (5 bases). The CDR3 is made up of 13 amino acids. Germline V gene lookup returns CDR1 SQVTM and CDR2 ANQGSEA. The germline V and J ends were trimmed by 7 bases and 1 base, with 13 bases remaining between them. The CDR3 DNA is TGCAGCGCCGCCTTGACAGTTAACTATGGCTACACCTTC. Translated, it gives CSAALTVNYGYTF.

The gene calls are TRBV20-1 and TRBJ2-1, with unresolved D. V was clipped by 3 bases and J by 12 bases, with 12 bases between them. Germline V gene sequence: CDR1 DFQATT, CDR2 SNEGSKA (reference sequence). CDR3 length: 11 residues. Here the CDR3 reads CSARSVDGQFF. The CDR3 nucleotides read TGCAGTGCTAGGTCCGTAGATGGGCAGTTCTTC.

The chain combines TRBV15 with TRBJ2-3, with D uncertain. Trimming shortened V by 5 bases and J by 0 bases, and 9 bases separated the two germline ends. There are 14 residues in the CDR3. Germline V gives CDR1 LNHNV, CDR2 YYDKDF (reference sequence). CDR3 in amino acids: CATSEALSTDTQYF. The CDR3 nucleotides are TGTGCCACCAGCGAAGCGCTTAGCACAGATACGCAGTATTTT.

The V and J genes are TRBV12-3 or TRBV12-4 and TRBJ1-2; D uncertain. V shed 3 bases and J shed 1 base, with 6 bases lying between them. This CDR3 has 13 amino acids. The CDR3 here is CASSFRSNYGYTF. CDR3 DNA: TGTGCCAGCAGTTTCCGCAGTAACTATGGCTACACCTTC.

V and J are TRBV20-1 and TRBJ1-2; D remains unclear. The CDR3 has 15 amino acids. V dropped 0 bases and J dropped 3 bases, with 14 bases sitting between them. Germline CDR1 is DFQATT and CDR2 is SNEGSKA (reference sequence). The CDR3 DNA is TGCAGTGCTAGAGATGGTGCCTTCAAAGACTATGGCTACACCTTC. Its protein product is CSARDGAFKDYGYTF.

This chain connects TRBV7-6 to TRBJ1-1, with D possibly TRBD1 on 6 matching bases. Trimming pared 1 base from V and 4 bases from J, leaving 10 bases between. This CDR3 is built from 14 residues. Germline values: CDR1 SGHVS, CDR2 FNYEAQ. The CDR3 spells CASSLDGGRTEAFF. CDR3 nucleotide sequence: TGTGCCAGCAGCTTAGATGGGGGCCGCACTGAAGCTTTCTTT.

The chain links TRBV5-1 to TRBJ1-1; 10 nucleotides line up with TRBD1. CDR3 length: 16 amino acids. From germline, CDR1 is SGHRS and CDR2 YFSETQ. The junction had 4 bases not matched to a gene; V was cut back by 0 bases and J by 2 bases. The CDR3 here is CASSLDGTGANTEAFF. The CDR3 nucleotides read TGCGCCAGCAGCTTGGATGGGACAGGGGCCAACACTGAAGCTTTCTTT.

This clonotype occurred a few times. The chain has TRBV6-1 and TRBJ2-5; 14 bases map to TRBD2. V shed 6 bases and J 5 bases; nucleotides not matched to a gene: 11. The length of the CDR3 is 17 residues. The germline V gene has CDR1 MNHNS and CDR2 SASEGT. The CDR3 region has the DNA TGTGCCAGCAGGACAGGGACTAGCGGGGGCCGAGGGGAGACCCAGTACTTC. Translating it yields CASRTGTSGGRGETQYF.

Here the CDR3 reads CASSVSVSGAKNIQYF. The CDR3 DNA reads TGTGCCAGCAGCGTAAGCGTGTCGGGGGCTAAAAACATTCAGTACTTC. V and J are TRBV9 and TRBJ2-4; D is perhaps TRBD1 or TRBD2 (6 bases each). The V gene's germline CDR1 is SGDLS and CDR2 YYNGEE. Trimming shortened V by 1 base and J by 4 bases, and 15 bases separated the two germline ends. This CDR3 has 16 residues.

The chain has TRBV3-1 and TRBJ1-2; a possible D gene is TRBD1 (5 bases). Deletions cut 1 base from V and 0 bases from J, with 9 bases between. Per germline, CDR1 LGHDT and CDR2 YNNKEL (reference sequence). This CDR3 has 15 residues. The CDR3 region has the DNA TGTGCCAGCAGCCAAGCTGCAGGGACTAACTATGGCTACACCTTC. This encodes CASSQAAGTNYGYTF.

V and J are TRBV6-6 and TRBJ1-2; 11 bases line up with TRBD1. Germline loops: CDR1 MNHNY, CDR2 SVGAGI (reference sequence). The V gene end was trimmed by 6 bases and the J gene end by 4 bases; junction bases not matched to a gene: 7. The length of the CDR3 is 15 residues. The CDR3 DNA reads TGTGCCAGCAGCAACCGGACAGGGGGCAGCTATGGCTACACCTTC. Translation: CASSNRTGGSYGYTF.

In this sample, this clonotype turned up a few times. The chain employs TRBV7-3 and TRBJ2-3; D is possibly TRBD1 (6 bases). The CDR3 is made up of 15 amino acids. Germline-derived CDR1 and CDR2 are SGHTA and FQGTGA. V shed 2 bases and J shed 4 bases, with 13 bases lying between them. CDR3 coding DNA: TGTGCCAGCAGCTTATCCGGGACAAAGGCAGATACGCAGTATTTT. Its translation is CASSLSGTKADTQYF.

V is TRBV12-3 or TRBV12-4 and J is TRBJ2-5; 10 bases map to TRBD2. The J segment lost 1 base and the V segment lost 1 base, leaving 6 bases of the junction unmatched. This CDR3 spans 17 amino acids. This CDR3 is CASSLGTSGSRQETQYF. The CDR3 nucleotides read TGTGCCAGCAGTTTAGGGACTAGCGGTTCCCGCCAAGAGACCCAGTACTTC.

The chain is built from TRBV6-1 and TRBJ2-2, with TRBD1 identical over 7 bases. The V and J ends lost 4 bases and 4 bases, in that order; junction bases with no gene match: 6. The CDR3 contains 15 residues. The germline CDR1 and CDR2 sequences are MNHNS and SASEGT. This CDR3 is CASSGWGTVTGELFF. CDR3 nucleotide sequence: TGTGCCAGCAGTGGGTGGGGGACAGTCACCGGGGAGCTGTTTTTT.

V usage is TRBV4-1 and J usage is TRBJ2-7; D is uncertain. The length of the CDR3 is 15 residues. Germline lookup yields CDR1 MGHRA and CDR2 YSYEKL. Deletions cut 2 bases from V and 3 bases from J, with 14 bases between. The CDR3 sequence: CASSQLSLSVYEQYF. Here the CDR3 DNA reads TGCGCCAGCAGCCAACTTTCTTTATCGGTCTACGAGCAGTACTTC.

This clonotype was found many times. V is TRBV29-1 and J is TRBJ2-7; TRBD2 matches 10 bases. V was clipped by 5 bases and J by 4 bases; unmatched bases: 11. The CDR3 extends over 15 amino acids. Germline lookup yields CDR1 SQVTM and CDR2 ANQGSEA. CDR3 bases: TGCAGCGTTCCCCTAGCGGGAGAAACTCCGTACGAGCAGTACTTC. Translation: CSVPLAGETPYEQYF.

There are a few counts of this clonotype. The J gene is TRBJ1-1, the V gene TRBV4-2; tentative D call: TRBD1 (6 bases). Trimming stripped 3 bases from V and 2 bases from J, with 25 bases between. Germline CDR1 LGHNA, CDR2 YNFKEQ. CDR3 length equals 19 residues. The CDR3 sequence: CASSQATLGTWELNTEAFF. In DNA, the CDR3 is TGTGCCAGCAGCCAGGCTACGCTGGGGACATGGGAACTAAACACTGAAGCTTTCTTT.